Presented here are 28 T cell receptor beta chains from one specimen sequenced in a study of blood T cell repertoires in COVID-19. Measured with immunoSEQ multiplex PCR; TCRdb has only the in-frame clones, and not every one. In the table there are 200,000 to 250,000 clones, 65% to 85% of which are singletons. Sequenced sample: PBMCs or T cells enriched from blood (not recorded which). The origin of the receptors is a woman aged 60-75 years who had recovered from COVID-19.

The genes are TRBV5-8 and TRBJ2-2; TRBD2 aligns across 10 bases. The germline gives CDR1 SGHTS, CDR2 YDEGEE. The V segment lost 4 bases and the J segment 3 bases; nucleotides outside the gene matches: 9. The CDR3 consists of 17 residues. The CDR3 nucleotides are TGTGCCAGCAGCCCTTTCCGGACTAGCGGATACACCGGGGAGCTGTTTTTT. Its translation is CASSPFRTSGYTGELFF.

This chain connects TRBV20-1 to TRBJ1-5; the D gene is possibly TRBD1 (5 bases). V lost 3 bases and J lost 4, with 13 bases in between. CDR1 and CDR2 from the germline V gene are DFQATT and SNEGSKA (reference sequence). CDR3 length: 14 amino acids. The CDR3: CSASNPGSNQPQHF. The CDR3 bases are TGCAGTGCTAGTAATCCAGGGTCTAATCAGCCCCAGCATTTT.

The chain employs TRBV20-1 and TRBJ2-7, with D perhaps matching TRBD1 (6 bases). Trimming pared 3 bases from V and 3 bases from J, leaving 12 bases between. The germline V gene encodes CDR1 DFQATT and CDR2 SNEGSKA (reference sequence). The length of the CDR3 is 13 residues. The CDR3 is CSASGQGNYEQYF. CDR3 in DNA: TGCAGTGCTAGTGGGCAGGGGAACTACGAGCAGTACTTC.

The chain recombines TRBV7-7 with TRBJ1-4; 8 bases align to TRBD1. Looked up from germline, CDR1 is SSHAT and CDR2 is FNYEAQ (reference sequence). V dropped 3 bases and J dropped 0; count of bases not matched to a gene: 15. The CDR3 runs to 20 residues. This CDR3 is CASSLVARDRKSATNEKLFF. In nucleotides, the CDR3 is TGTGCCAGCAGCTTGGTAGCCAGGGACAGGAAATCTGCAACTAATGAAAAACTGTTTTTT.

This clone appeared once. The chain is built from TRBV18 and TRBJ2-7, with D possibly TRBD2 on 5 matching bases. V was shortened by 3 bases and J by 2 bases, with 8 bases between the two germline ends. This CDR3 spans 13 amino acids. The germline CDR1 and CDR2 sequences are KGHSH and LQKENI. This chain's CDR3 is CASSPRETYEQYF. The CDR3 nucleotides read TGTGCCAGCTCACCGAGGGAAACCTACGAGCAGTACTTC. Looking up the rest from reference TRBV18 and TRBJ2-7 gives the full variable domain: NAGVMQNPRHLVRRRGQEARLRCSPMKGHSHVYWYRQLPEEGLKFMVYLQKENIIDESGMPKERFSAEFPKEGPSILRIQQVVRGDSAAYFCASSPRETYEQYFGPGTRLTVT.

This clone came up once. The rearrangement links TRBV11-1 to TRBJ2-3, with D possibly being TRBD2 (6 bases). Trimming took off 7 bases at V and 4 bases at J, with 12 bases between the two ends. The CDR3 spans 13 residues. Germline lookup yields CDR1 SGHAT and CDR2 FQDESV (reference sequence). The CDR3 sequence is CASTGIAADTQYF. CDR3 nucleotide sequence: TGTGCCAGCACCGGGATAGCGGCAGATACGCAGTATTTT.

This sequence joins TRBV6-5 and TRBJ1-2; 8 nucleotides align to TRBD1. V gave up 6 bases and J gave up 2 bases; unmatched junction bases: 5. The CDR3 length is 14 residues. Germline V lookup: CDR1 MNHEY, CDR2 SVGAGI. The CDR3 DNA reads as TGTGCCAGCAGCCTTGGACAGGGAAACTATGGCTACACCTTC. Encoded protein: CASSLGQGNYGYTF.

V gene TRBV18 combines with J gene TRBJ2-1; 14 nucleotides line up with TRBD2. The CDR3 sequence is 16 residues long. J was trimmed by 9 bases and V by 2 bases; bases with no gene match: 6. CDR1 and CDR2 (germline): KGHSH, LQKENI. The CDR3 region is CASSPGGLAGEVEQFF. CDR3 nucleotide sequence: TGTGCCAGCTCACCAGGGGGACTAGCGGGAGAGGTTGAGCAGTTCTTC.

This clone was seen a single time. The CDR3 DNA sequence: TGTGCCAGCAGCCAAGGGAAAAGCGGGGGCACAGATACGCAGTATTTT. Its protein is CASSQGKSGGTDTQYF. V is TRBV4-2 and J is TRBJ2-3, with 7 bases that match TRBD2. J gave up 1 base and V 1 base, and 5 bases lay outside the gene matches. The CDR3 runs to 16 residues. The germline gives CDR1 LGHNA, CDR2 YNFKEQ.

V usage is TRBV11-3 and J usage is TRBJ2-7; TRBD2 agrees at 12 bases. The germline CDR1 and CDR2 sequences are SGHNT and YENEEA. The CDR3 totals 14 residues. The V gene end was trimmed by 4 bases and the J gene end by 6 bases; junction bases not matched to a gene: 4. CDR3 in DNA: TGTGCCAGCAGCTCTAGCGGGGGGGCTGGCGAGCAGTACTTC. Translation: CASSSSGGAGEQYF.

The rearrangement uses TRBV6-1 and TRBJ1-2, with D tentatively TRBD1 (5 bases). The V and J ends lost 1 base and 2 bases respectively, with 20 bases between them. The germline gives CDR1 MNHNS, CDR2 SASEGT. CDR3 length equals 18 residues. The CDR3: CASSEERGGPGFNYGYTF. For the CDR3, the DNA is TGTGCCAGCAGTGAAGAAAGGGGCGGTCCAGGATTCAACTATGGCTACACCTTC.

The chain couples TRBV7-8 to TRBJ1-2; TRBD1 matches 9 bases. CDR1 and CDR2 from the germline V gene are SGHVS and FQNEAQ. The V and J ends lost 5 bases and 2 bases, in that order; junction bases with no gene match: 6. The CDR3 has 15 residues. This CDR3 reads CASSPPGTGNYGYTF. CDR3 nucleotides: TGTGCCAGCAGCCCTCCCGGGACAGGGAACTATGGCTACACCTTC.

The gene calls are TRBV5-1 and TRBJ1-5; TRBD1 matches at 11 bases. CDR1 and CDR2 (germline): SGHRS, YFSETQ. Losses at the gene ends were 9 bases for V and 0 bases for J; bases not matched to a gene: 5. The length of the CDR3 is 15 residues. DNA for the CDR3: TGCGCCACCTTGGACAGGGGGCATAGCAATCAGCCCCAGCATTTT. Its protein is CATLDRGHSNQPQHF.

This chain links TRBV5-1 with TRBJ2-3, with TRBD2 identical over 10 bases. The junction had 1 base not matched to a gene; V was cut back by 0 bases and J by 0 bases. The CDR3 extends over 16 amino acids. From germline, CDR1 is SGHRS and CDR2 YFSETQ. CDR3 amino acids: CASSLGGLASTDTQYF. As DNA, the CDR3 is TGCGCCAGCAGCTTGGGGGGACTAGCGAGCACAGATACGCAGTATTTT.

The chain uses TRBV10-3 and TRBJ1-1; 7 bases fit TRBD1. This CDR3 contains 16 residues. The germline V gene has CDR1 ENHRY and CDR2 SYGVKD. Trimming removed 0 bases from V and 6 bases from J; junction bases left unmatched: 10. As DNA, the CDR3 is TGTGCCATCAGTGAGTCAAAGGGGGCTTCGGTGGCTGAAGCTTTCTTT. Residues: CAISESKGASVAEAFF.

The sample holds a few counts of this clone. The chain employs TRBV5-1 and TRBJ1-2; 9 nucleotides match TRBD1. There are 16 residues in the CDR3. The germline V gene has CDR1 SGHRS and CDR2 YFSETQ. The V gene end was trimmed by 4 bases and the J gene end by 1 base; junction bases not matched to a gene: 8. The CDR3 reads CASSPTDRGVNYGYTF. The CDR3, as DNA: TGCGCCAGCAGCCCTACGGACAGGGGTGTTAACTATGGCTACACCTTC.

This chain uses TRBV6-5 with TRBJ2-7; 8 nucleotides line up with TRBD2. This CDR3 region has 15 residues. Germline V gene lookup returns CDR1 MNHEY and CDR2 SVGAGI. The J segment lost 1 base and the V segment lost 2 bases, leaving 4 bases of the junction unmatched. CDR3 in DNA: TGTGCCAGCAGTTACGAAGCGGGAGTGTCCTACGAGCAGTACTTC. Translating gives CASSYEAGVSYEQYF.

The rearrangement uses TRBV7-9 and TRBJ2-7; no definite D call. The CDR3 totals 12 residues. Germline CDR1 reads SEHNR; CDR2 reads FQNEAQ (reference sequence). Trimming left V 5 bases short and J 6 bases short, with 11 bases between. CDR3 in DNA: TGTGCCAGCAGCCTCCAGGTTGGCGAGCAGTACTTC. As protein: CASSLQVGEQYF.

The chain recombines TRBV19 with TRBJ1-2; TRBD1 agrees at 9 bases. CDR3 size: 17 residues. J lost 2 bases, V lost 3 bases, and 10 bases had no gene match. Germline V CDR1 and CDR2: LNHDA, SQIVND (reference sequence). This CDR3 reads CASSIRTGAGRNYGYTF. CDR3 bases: TGTGCCAGTAGTATCCGGACAGGGGCCGGGAGAAACTATGGCTACACCTTC.

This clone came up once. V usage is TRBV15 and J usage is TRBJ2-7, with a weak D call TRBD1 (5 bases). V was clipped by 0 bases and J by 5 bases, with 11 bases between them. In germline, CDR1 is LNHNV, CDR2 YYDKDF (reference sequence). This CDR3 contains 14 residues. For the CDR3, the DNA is TGTGCCACCAGCAGAGACAGGGAAGGCAACGAGCAGTACTTC. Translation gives CATSRDREGNEQYF.

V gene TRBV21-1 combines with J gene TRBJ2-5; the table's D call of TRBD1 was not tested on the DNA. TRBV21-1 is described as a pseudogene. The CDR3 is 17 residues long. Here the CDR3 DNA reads TGTGCCAGCAGCAAAGCCGGAACAGGGGGGGGTCAAGAGACCCAGTACTTC. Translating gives CASSKAGTGGGQETQYF.

CDR3 loop: CASSMTSGRAQDTQYF. The CDR3, as DNA: TGTGCCAGTAGTATGACTAGCGGGAGGGCCCAAGATACGCAGTATTTT. This sequence joins TRBV19 and TRBJ2-3; 14 bases map to TRBD2. V gave up 3 bases and J gave up 5 bases; unmatched junction bases: 4. Germline V gene lookup returns CDR1 LNHDA and CDR2 SQIVND (reference sequence). The CDR3 is 16 residues long.

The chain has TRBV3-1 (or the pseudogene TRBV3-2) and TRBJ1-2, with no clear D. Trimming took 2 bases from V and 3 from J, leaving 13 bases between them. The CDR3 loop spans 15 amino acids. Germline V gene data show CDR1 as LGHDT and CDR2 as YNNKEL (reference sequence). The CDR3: CASSQSMGSHYGYTF. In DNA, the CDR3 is TGTGCCAGCAGCCAATCGATGGGCTCGCACTATGGCTACACCTTC.

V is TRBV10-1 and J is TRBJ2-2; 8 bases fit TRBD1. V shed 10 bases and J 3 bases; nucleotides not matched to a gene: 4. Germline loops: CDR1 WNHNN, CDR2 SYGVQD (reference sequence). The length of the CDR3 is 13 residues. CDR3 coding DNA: TGCGCCACCCGACAGGGGTACACCGGGGAGCTGTTTTTT. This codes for CATRQGYTGELFF.

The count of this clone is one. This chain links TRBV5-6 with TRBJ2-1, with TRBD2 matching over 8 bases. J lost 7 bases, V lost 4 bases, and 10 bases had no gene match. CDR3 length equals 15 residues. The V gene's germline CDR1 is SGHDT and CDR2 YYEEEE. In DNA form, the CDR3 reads TGTGCCAGCAGCCCGTTCATCCCGGGGGGGAATGAGCAGTTCTTC. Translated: CASSPFIPGGNEQFF.

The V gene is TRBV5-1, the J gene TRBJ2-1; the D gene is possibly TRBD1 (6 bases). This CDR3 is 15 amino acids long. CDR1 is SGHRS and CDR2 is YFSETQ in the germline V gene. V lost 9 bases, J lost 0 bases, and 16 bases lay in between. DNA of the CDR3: TGCGCCACCCGGACAGATCCCACCTCCTACAATGAGCAGTTCTTC. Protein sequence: CATRTDPTSYNEQFF. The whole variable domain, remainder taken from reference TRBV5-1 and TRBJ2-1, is KAGVTQTPRYLIKTRGQQVTLSCSPISGHRSVSWYQQTPGQGLQFLFEYFSETQRNKGNFPGRFSGRQFSNSRSEMNVSTLELGDSALYLCATRTDPTSYNEQFFGPGTRLTVL.

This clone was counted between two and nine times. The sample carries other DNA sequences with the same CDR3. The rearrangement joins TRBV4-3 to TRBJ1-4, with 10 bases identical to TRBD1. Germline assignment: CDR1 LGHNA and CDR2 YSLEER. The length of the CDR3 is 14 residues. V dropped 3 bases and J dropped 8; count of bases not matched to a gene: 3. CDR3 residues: CASSQGQGNEKLFF. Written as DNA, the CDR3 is TGCGCCAGCAGCCAGGGACAGGGGAACGAAAAACTGTTTTTT.

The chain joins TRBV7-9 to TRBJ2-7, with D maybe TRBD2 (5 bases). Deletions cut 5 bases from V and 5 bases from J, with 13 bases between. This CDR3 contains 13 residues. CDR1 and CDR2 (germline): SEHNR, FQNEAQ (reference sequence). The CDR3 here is CASSPITRNEQYF. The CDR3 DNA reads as TGTGCCAGCAGCCCAATCACTAGAAACGAGCAGTACTTC.